This record covers a single TCR beta chain. Libraries were prepared by immunoSEQ multiplex PCR; TCRdb keeps only in-frame clonotypes and omits some of them. The sample lists about 44,000 clones, approximately 89% occurring once. The germline V gene has CDR1 MNHNS and CDR2 SASEGT. V was clipped by 2 bases and J by 4 bases, with 14 bases between them. This CDR3 region has 15 residues. These data originate in a study of blood T cell repertoires in COVID-19. About the research overall: In each case, the material was cDNA or gDNA derived from T cells, B-cell-depleted T cells, or PBMCs.

This receptor was obtained from a middle-aged woman with acute or convalescent COVID-19. Sequenced input: peripheral blood. The chain couples TRBV6-1 to TRBJ1-2; D gene ambiguous. CDR3 residues: CASSESITESYGYTF. CDR3 in DNA: TGTGCCAGCAGTGAAAGTATCACAGAGAGCTATGGCTACACCTTC.